This T cell receptor beta chain was profiled in a study of lymphopenia after photon versus proton radiotherapy. Regarding the study as a whole: Only patients who died were analyzed for survival; proton advantage is unproven.

This table comes from immunoSEQ multiplex PCR, and its TCRdb copy is limited to in-frame clones, with some not included. Of tens of thousands of clones in the sample, approximately 90% were seen once. Germline CDR1 and CDR2: MGHDK and SYGVNS. V lost 6 bases and J lost 1, with 15 bases in between. The CDR3 runs to 15 residues. To note about this clone: Its antigen is as yet unknown.

The origin of this receptor is a woman in her fifties or sixties with cholangiocarcinoma. Some clones in this sample may be carry-over from other donors' samples. This chain connects TRBV25-1 to TRBJ1-2; the D gene is possibly TRBD1 (6 bases). The source was peripheral blood, collected from a patient treated with proton-based radiotherapy. The CDR3 is CASSPPGAGNYGYTF. DNA for the CDR3: TGTGCCAGCAGCCCGCCGGGGGCCGGTAACTATGGCTACACCTTC.